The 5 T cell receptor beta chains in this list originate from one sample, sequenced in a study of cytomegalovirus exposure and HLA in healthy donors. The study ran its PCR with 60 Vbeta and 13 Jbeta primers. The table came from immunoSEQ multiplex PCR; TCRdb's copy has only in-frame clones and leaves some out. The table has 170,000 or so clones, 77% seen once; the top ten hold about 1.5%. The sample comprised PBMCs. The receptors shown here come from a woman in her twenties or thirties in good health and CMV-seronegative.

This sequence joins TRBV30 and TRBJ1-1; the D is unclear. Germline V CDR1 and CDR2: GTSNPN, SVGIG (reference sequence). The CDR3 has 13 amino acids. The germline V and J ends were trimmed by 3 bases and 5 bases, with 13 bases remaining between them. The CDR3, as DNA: TGTGCCTGGAGAAAGTCACCGGAGACTGAAGCTTTCTTT. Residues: CAWRKSPETEAFF.

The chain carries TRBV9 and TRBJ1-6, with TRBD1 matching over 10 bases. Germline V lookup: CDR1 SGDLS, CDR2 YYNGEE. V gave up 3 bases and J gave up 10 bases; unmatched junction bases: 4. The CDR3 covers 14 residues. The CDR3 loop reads CASSGRDRGSPLHF. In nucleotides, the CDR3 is TGTGCCAGCAGCGGCCGGGACAGGGGCTCACCCCTCCACTTT.

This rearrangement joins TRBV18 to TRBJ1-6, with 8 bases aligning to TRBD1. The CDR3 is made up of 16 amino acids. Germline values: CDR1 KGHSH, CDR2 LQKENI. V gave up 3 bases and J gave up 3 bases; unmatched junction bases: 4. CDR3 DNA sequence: TGTGCCAGCTCACCCCAACAGGGGGACTATAATTCACCCCTCCACTTT. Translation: CASSPQQGDYNSPLHF.

CDR3 in DNA: TGTGCCAGCAGCTTAGTCCCGGGACAGGAAACCTATGGCTACACCTTC. It encodes CASSLVPGQETYGYTF. The chain carries TRBV7-9 and TRBJ1-2, with 8 bases lining up with TRBD1. The junction had 8 bases not matched to a gene; V was cut back by 1 base and J by 4 bases. The CDR3 spans 16 residues. Looked up from germline, CDR1 is SEHNR and CDR2 is FQNEAQ (reference sequence). Complete variable domain (other parts from reference TRBV7-9 and TRBJ1-2): DTGVSQNPRHKITKRGQNVTFRCDPISEHNRLYWYRQTLGQGPEFLTYFQNEAQLEKSRLLSDRFSAERPKGSFSTLEIQRTEQGDSAMYLCASSLVPGQETYGYTFGSGTRLTVV.

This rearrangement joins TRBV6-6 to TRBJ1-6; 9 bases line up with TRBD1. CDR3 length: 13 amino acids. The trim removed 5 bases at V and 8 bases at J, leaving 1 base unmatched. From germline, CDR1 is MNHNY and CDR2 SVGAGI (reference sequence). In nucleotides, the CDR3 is TGTGCCAGCAGTCGGGACAGGGATTCACCCCTCCACTTT. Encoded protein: CASSRDRDSPLHF.